This TCR beta chain is drawn from a study of blood T cell repertoires in COVID-19. Study-wide context: Samples taken during acute and convalescent COVID-19 were collected in the United States, Italy and Spain.

This clone was observed a handful of times. The authors' processing: Reference gene primer amplification gave estimated nucleated cell counts. Measured with immunoSEQ multiplex PCR; TCRdb has only the in-frame clones, and not every one. V and J calls and clone size come straight from that table; D and trimming were deduced from the DNA. Of about 270,000 clones detected, approximately 80% appear once; the ten largest clones hold around 2.9%. CDR3 size: 15 residues. The V gene lost 0 bases and the J gene lost 3 bases, with 12 bases spanning the gap. Germline V CDR1 and CDR2: LGHNA, YSLEER. The sequence was obtained from a woman aged 55-70 years with active or convalescent COVID-19. The V gene is TRBV4-3, the J gene TRBJ2-7, with a tentative D call TRBD1 (6 bases). Sequencing used peripheral blood. This CDR3 reads CASSQDGEGVYEQYF. The CDR3 DNA reads as TGCGCCAGCAGCCAAGATGGCGAGGGGGTCTACGAGCAGTACTTC.